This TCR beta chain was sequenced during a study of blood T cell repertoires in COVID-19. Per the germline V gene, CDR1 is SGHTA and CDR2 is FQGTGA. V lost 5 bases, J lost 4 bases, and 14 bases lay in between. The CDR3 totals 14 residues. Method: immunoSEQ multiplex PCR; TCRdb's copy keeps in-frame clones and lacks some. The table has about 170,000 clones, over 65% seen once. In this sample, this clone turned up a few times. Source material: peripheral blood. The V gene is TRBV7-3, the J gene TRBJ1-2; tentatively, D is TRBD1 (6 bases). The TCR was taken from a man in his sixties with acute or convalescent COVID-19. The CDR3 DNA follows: TGTGCCAGCAGCCCGGACAGAAGGGGCTATGGCTACACCTTC. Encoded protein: CASSPDRRGYGYTF.